These T cell receptor beta chains were read from a single sample in a study of monozygotic twins with cystic fibrosis. The method was immunoSEQ multiplex PCR; TCRdb's version includes in-frame clones alone and lacks a portion of them. Of some 30,000 clones in the sample, roughly 90% were seen once. Sequencing used blood. The receptors derive from a girl aged 2-10 years with cystic fibrosis. Both conserved end residues are part of each CDR3.

V gene: TRBV5-4
CDR3 protein: CASSSGGGEQFF

V gene: TRBV6-4
CDR3 protein: CASSERGGTDTQYF

V gene: TRBV7-9
CDR3 protein: CASSPRDRGGTNEKLFF

V gene: TRBV19
CDR3 protein: CASSTLTGWLDTEAFF

V gene: TRBV7-9
CDR3 protein: CASSLAPPGLAKTQYF

V gene: TRBV28
CDR3 protein: CASSLLDRHYGYIF

V gene: TRBV30
CDR3 protein: CAWSPGPYEKLFF

V gene: TRBV5-1
CDR3 protein: CASSFGTGGRNTIYF

V gene: TRBV4-2
CDR3 protein: CASSQDRGPDTEAFF

V gene: TRBV25-1
CDR3 protein: CASRTGGTETQYF

V gene: TRBV28
CDR3 protein: CASSLPLDRGLNYEQYF

V gene: TRBV5-4
CDR3 protein: CASSFGRTLNTEAFF

V gene: TRBV5-4
CDR3 protein: CASSLSQAYGYTF

V gene: TRBV11-2
CDR3 protein: CASSSPGTGHYEQYF

V gene: TRBV30
CDR3 protein: CAWSVWRGAGTDTQYF

V gene: TRBV5-4
CDR3 protein: CASSLVTGNNEQFF

V gene: TRBV27
CDR3 protein: CASSFRGRASQPQHF

V gene: TRBV30
CDR3 protein: CAWRAPLAGGRGEQFF

V gene: TRBV5-6
CDR3 protein: CASSSTWNSNTGELFF

V gene: TRBV5-4
CDR3 protein: CASSFKRESRNEQFF

V gene: TRBV10-3
CDR3 protein: CAISAGQGKETQYF

V gene: TRBV4-2
CDR3 protein: CASSQDGTYNEQFF

V gene: TRBV4-1
CDR3 protein: CASSQEGRGPRYTEAFF

V gene: TRBV19
CDR3 protein: CASRGPLQNIQYF

V gene: TRBV5-1
CDR3 protein: CASSLVPQQEWETQYF

V gene: TRBV27
CDR3 protein: CASHPVALPYEQYF